This is a list of T cell receptor beta chains from one sample in a study of neoadjuvant nivolumab and ipilimumab in lung cancer. Only in-frame clones appear in the TCRdb table, and some are missing; sequencing was by immunoSEQ multiplex PCR. Counted here are some 3,500 clones, approximately 71% occurring once; the ten biggest clones make up over 1.1%. The sequencing used peripheral blood, collected after neoadjuvant nivolumab, alone or with ipilimumab, at or shortly before surgery. The receptor source for this set is an adult with non-small cell lung cancer. Each CDR3 is given without its conserved first and last residue. The order of the fields is clone size, J gene, V gene, CDR3 protein. Expanded clones are given a class, and other clones once, few, many or no size at all.

>NA|TRBJ2-3|TRBV5-1
ASSLSGSTDTQY
>NA|TRBJ2-7|TRBV19
ASSIEQGSYEQY
>NA|TRBJ1-2|TRBV6-5
ASSYGGQFYGYT
>once|TRBJ2-1|TRBV4-1
ASSQIDPGVNEQF
>once|TRBJ2-6|TRBV28
ASSPTYRVVGANVLT
>NA|TRBJ1-1|TRBV7-8
ASSSAYKNTEAF
>NA|TRBJ1-2|TRBV6-6
ASSYSPGMDYGYT
>NA|TRBJ1-3|TRBV6-6
ASSKTGGSGNTIY
>NA|TRBJ2-1|TRBV7-3
ASSPSGQERQF
>NA|TRBJ2-7|TRBV27
ASSLSAPGAYEQY
>once|TRBJ2-3|TRBV28
ASSLRIIGLAGHSDTQY
>NA|TRBJ1-2|TRBV7-2
ASSFDGGSYGYT
>NA|TRBJ2-1|TRBV9
ASSPPSGVAYNEQF
>NA|TRBJ1-1|TRBV19
ASSRDNGDTEAF
>NA|TRBJ2-1|TRBV29-1
SVGKGTMQF
>NA|TRBJ2-7|TRBV10-3
AISEGGRGEQY
>NA|TRBJ1-5|TRBV10-2
ASGMGPEASQPQH
>NA|TRBJ2-7|TRBV5-6
ASSLDRANEQY
>NA|TRBJ1-2|TRBV5-4
ASSRLTGSENYGYT
>NA|TRBJ2-1|TRBV11-2
ASSARLAGVYNEQF
>NA|TRBJ2-1|TRBV7-9
ASSLEPYEQF
>NA|TRBJ2-2|TRBV11-2
ASSMREVLLAGELF
>few|TRBJ2-5|TRBV19
ASSAQGFRETQY
>NA|TRBJ1-3|TRBV18
ASSPPRGGSGNTIY
>NA|TRBJ2-7|TRBV9
ASSVGPGNYEQY
>once|TRBJ2-1|TRBV27
ASSLRRAASSNEQF
>NA|TRBJ2-1|TRBV9
ASSVAERVGNGQF
>few|TRBJ1-2|TRBV15
ATSTYGQGVNYGYT
>few|TRBJ2-2|TRBV9
ASSFPAGISTGELF
>NA|TRBJ2-7|TRBV10-3
AITPTSGSYEQY
>few|TRBJ2-7|TRBV10-3
ASWTGGEYEQY
>NA|TRBJ2-7|TRBV13
ASSLEGDYQSYEQY
>NA|TRBJ1-2|TRBV6-1
ASSEASNYGYT
>NA|TRBJ2-3|TRBV19
ASRRGSLADTQY
>few|TRBJ2-3|TRBV11-3
ASSQGENTQY
>NA|TRBJ1-3|TRBV7-2
ASSPQGLSGNTIY
>NA|TRBJ2-1|TRBV30
AWRETSGVYNEQF
>NA|TRBJ1-2|TRBV28
ASSLEREDGINGYT
>once|TRBJ2-2|TRBV5-6
ASSSLMESGELF
>few|TRBJ1-1|TRBV15
ATSIRTGEAF
>NA|TRBJ1-2|TRBV28
ASTVREYGYT
>NA|TRBJ1-3|TRBV7-2
ASSPGQGVGNTIY